A selection of T cell receptor beta chains follows, all from one sample in a study of blood T cell repertoires in COVID-19. Assay used: immunoSEQ multiplex PCR; TCRdb lists only in-frame clones, some missing. The table has approximately 200,000 clones, approximately 81% seen once; the top ten hold roughly a sixth. Input material: PBMCs or T cells enriched from blood (not recorded which). These receptors came from a man in his forties who had recovered from COVID-19. Both conserved end residues are part of each CDR3. The order of the fields is D gene, J gene, clone size, V gene, CDR3 protein. D genes are given only for firm matches. Clone size, where shown, is once, few, many, or a class for clones that have expanded.

>.|TRBJ1-5|.|TRBV28
CASRPQGLGYNQPQHF
>TRBD2|TRBJ2-3|.|TRBV7-3
CASSPRLAASDTDTQYF
>.|TRBJ1-4|.|TRBV24-1
CATSVQNEKLFF
>TRBD2|TRBJ2-7|.|TRBV7-8
CASSASGLAGGPPSSYEQYF
>TRBD2|TRBJ2-7|.|TRBV6-2/TRBV6-3
CASSRTSGRAFEQYF
>.|TRBJ1-2|few|TRBV6-1
CASSESHTEVYGYTF
>.|TRBJ2-1|.|TRBV23-1
CASIPGTATHEQFF
>TRBD2|TRBJ2-7|.|TRBV7-2
CASSSGLAGSYEQYF
>.|TRBJ1-1|many|TRBV6-5
CASSRQMNTEAFF
>.|TRBJ1-1|.|TRBV6-1
CASSDTGRTAFF
>.|TRBJ1-5|.|TRBV21-1
CASSPGRVRGQPQHF
>.|TRBJ2-7|many|TRBV12-3/TRBV12-4
CASSPSYEQYF
>.|TRBJ2-1|.|TRBV7-9
CASSRDINEQFF
>TRBD1|TRBJ1-1|.|TRBV7-2
CASSLAARDRKYTEAFF
>.|TRBJ1-5|.|TRBV7-2
CASSLGRGGNQPQHF
>.|TRBJ2-1|.|TRBV5-1
CASSWAGSMGEQFF
>.|TRBJ1-1|.|TRBV18
CASSPPSAGSTEAFF
>.|TRBJ2-1|.|TRBV2
CASSLDGLVGNEQFF
>.|TRBJ1-1|.|TRBV30
CAREGVTEAFF
>TRBD1|TRBJ2-3|.|TRBV7-2
CASKLRTGVRSKDTQYF
>TRBD2|TRBJ2-1|.|TRBV6-5
CASSFGLAGVNEQFF
>.|TRBJ1-1|.|TRBV6-5
CASSFNNLQMNTEAFF
>.|TRBJ1-1|.|TRBV10-3
CAIRQGTEAFF
>TRBD2|TRBJ2-7|.|TRBV7-9
CASSPSGSGYEQYF
>TRBD2|TRBJ2-7|.|TRBV18
CASSPPGLAGSLQYF
>.|TRBJ2-2|.|TRBV4-1
CASSQDVRGPGELFF
>.|TRBJ1-5|few|TRBV19
CASSIYAPRGYSNQPQHF
>.|TRBJ1-5|.|TRBV7-2
CASSAGRAGNQPQHF
>.|TRBJ2-2|few|TRBV28
CASTTNTGELFF